The 8 T cell receptor beta chains listed next were all sequenced from one sample in a study of blood T cell repertoires in COVID-19 (dated by TCRdb to 2020 to 2021). Libraries were constructed by the immunoSEQ multiplex PCR assay. What TCRdb holds here is the immuneACCESS table cut down to in-frame rearrangements. Part of the clones is not present; checked against another copy, under half of the missing clones reflect an unresolved V gene, and the others are unexplained. The sample includes under 95,000 clones, with roughly nine tenths observed a single time. 2% to 3% of the sample comes from the top ten. Specimen: peripheral blood. These receptors were collected from a man in his fifties or sixties with COVID-19, enrolled during active disease.

The chain is built from TRBV2 and TRBJ1-6, with 7 bases aligning to TRBD1. CDR1 and CDR2 (germline): SNHLY, FYNNEI. V was clipped by 7 bases and J by 10 bases; unmatched bases: 7. There are 13 residues in the CDR3. CDR3 residues: CASTDRSKSPLHF. In DNA form, the CDR3 reads TGTGCCAGCACGGACAGGTCGAAATCACCCCTCCACTTT.

V gene TRBV7-2 combines with J gene TRBJ2-7, with 7 nucleotides matching TRBD2. The V gene's germline CDR1 is SGHTA and CDR2 FQGNSA. V gave up 3 bases and J gave up 0 bases; unmatched junction bases: 5. The CDR3 totals 15 residues. CDR3 in DNA: TGTGCCAGCAGCTTCTCCGGGACTATCTCCTACGAGCAGTACTTC. It codes for CASSFSGTISYEQYF. Drawing the rest from reference TRBV7-2 and TRBJ2-7, the complete variable domain is GAGVSQSPSNKVTEKGKDVELRCDPISGHTALYWYRQSLGQGLEFLIYFQGNSAPDKSGLPSDRFSAERTGGSVSTLTIQRTQQEDSAVYLCASSFSGTISYEQYFGPGTRLTVT.

Only one count was recorded for this clone. The J gene is TRBJ2-6, the V gene TRBV28; tentative D call: TRBD1 (6 bases). The CDR3 length is 16 residues. Trimming stripped 5 bases from V and 13 bases from J, with 24 bases between. Germline V CDR1 and CDR2: MDHEN, SYDVKM. In nucleotides, the CDR3 is TGTGCCAGCAGTATGACTCAGGGGTTGCGGCTCAAAGTCCTGACTTTC. Amino acid sequence: CASSMTQGLRLKVLTF.

The chain couples TRBV11-2 to TRBJ2-7; 8 bases align to TRBD1. Germline V gives CDR1 SGHAT, CDR2 FQNNGV. The CDR3 is made up of 15 amino acids. J lost 2 bases, V lost 5 bases, and 8 bases had no gene match. CDR3 amino acids: CASSPGTGPTYEQYF. The CDR3 DNA follows: TGTGCCAGCAGCCCGGGGACAGGTCCAACCTACGAGCAGTACTTC.

This clone was picked up one time. V gene TRBV6-5 combines with J gene TRBJ1-6, with 7 bases matching TRBD1. Germline trimming cut 5 bases from V and 9 bases from J; bases unmatched to any gene: 7. Germline V CDR1 and CDR2: MNHEY, SVGAGI. The CDR3 is 14 amino acids. The CDR3 is CASSTHRGGSPLHF. The CDR3 DNA reads TGTGCCAGCAGTACCCACAGGGGTGGTTCACCCCTCCACTTT.

The gene calls are TRBV25-1 and TRBJ1-2, with 7 nucleotides matching TRBD1. V shed 5 bases and J 7 bases; nucleotides not matched to a gene: 7. The CDR3 has 13 residues. Per the germline V gene, CDR1 is MGHDK and CDR2 is SYGVNS. CDR3 sequence (DNA): TGTGCCAGCAGTATCGGACAGGTACCTGGCTACACCTTC. Protein product: CASSIGQVPGYTF.

The CDR3 loop reads CASSLGLGLGSYNEQFF. The CDR3 DNA reads TGCGCCAGCAGCTTGGGATTAGGACTGGGTTCCTACAATGAGCAGTTCTTC. The chain combines TRBV5-1 with TRBJ2-1, with D tentatively TRBD2 (5 bases). Germline CDR1 and CDR2: SGHRS and YFSETQ. Trimming removed 0 bases from V and 1 base from J, with 14 bases in between. This CDR3 spans 17 amino acids. Using reference TRBV5-1 and TRBJ2-1 for the parts outside the CDR3, the full variable domain is KAGVTQTPRYLIKTRGQQVTLSCSPISGHRSVSWYQQTPGQGLQFLFEYFSETQRNKGNFPGRFSGRQFSNSRSEMNVSTLELGDSALYLCASSLGLGLGSYNEQFFGPGTRLTVL.

The chain carries TRBV4-2 and TRBJ1-3; no clear D gene. Deletions cut 0 bases from V and 0 bases from J, with 18 bases between. The CDR3 totals 19 residues. Germline V gene sequence: CDR1 LGHNA, CDR2 YNFKEQ. The CDR3 region has the DNA TGTGCCAGCAGCCAAGAGATTACGGTGCCCGGTACCTCTGGAAACACCATATATTTT. Protein sequence: CASSQEITVPGTSGNTIYF.